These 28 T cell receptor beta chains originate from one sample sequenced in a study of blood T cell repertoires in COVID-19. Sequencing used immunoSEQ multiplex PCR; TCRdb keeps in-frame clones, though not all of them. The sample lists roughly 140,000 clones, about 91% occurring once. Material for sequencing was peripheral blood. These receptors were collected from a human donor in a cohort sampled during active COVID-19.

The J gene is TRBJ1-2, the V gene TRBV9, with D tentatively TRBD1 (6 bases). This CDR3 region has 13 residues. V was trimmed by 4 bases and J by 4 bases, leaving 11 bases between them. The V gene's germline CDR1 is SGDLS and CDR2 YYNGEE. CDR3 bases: TGTGCCAGCAGCATAATGGACAGCTATGGCTACACCTTC. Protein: CASSIMDSYGYTF.

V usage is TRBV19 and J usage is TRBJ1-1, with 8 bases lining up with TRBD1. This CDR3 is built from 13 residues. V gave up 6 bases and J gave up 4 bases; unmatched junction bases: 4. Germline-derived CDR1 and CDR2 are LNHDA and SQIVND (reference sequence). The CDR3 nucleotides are TGTGCCAGTAGCCCAACAGGGGGCACTGAAGCTTTCTTT. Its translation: CASSPTGGTEAFF.

In DNA form, the CDR3 reads TGTGCCAGCCACTTAGGCACAGGGATAAAGACAGATACGCAGTATTTT. It codes for CASHLGTGIKTDTQYF. This chain connects TRBV7-9 to TRBJ2-3, with D perhaps TRBD1 (6 bases). Trimming pared 8 bases from V and 3 bases from J, leaving 21 bases between. Germline V gene data show CDR1 as SEHNR and CDR2 as FQNEAQ (reference sequence). The CDR3 has 16 amino acids.

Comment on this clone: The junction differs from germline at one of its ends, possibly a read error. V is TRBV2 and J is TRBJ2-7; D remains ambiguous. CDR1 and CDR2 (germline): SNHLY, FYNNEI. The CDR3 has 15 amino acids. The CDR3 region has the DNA TGTGCCAGCAGGGAAGACACTAACCCTTTCTACGAGCAGTACTTC. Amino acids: CASREDTNPFYEQYF.

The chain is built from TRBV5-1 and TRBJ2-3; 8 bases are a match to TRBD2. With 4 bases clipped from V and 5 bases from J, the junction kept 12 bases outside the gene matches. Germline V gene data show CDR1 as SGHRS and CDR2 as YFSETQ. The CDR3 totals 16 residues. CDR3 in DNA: TGCGCCAGCAGCGGCTGGACTAGCCCTCCGGGAGATACGCAGTATTTT. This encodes CASSGWTSPPGDTQYF.

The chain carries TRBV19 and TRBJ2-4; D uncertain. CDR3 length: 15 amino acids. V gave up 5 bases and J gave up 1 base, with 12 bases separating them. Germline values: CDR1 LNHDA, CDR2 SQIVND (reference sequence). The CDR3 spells CASSGNSRAKNIQYF. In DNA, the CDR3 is TGTGCCAGTAGTGGAAATAGCCGGGCCAAAAACATTCAGTACTTC.

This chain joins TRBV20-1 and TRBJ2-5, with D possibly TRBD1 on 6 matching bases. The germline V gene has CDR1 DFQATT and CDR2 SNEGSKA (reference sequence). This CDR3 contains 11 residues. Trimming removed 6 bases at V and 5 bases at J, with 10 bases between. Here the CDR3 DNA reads TGCAGTGCCAGCGACAGGGAGACCCAGTACTTC. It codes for CSASDRETQYF.

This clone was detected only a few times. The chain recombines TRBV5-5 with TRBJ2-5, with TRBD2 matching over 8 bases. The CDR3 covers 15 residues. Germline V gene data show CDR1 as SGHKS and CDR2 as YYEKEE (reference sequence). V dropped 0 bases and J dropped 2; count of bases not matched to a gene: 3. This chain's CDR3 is CASSLAASGQETQYF. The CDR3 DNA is TGTGCCAGCAGCTTGGCGGCTAGCGGGCAAGAGACCCAGTACTTC. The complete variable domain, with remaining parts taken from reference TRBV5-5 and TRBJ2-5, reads DAGVTQSPTHLIKTRGQQVTLRCSPISGHKSVSWYQQVLGQGPQFIFQYYEKEERGRGNFPDRFSARQFPNYSSELNVNALLLGDSALYLCASSLAASGQETQYFGPGTRLLVL.

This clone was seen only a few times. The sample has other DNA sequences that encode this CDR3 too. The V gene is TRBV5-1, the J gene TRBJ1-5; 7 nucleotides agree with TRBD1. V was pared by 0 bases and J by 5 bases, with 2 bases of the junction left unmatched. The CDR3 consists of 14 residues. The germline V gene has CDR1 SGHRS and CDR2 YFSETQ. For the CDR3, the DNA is TGCGCCAGCAGCTTGGGGCAGGGGGATCAGCCCCAGCATTTT. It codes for CASSLGQGDQPQHF.

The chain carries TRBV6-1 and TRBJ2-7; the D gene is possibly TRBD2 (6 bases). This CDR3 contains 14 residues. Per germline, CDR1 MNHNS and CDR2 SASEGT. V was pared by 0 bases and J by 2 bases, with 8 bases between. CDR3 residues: CASSEAGGTYEQYF. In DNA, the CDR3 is TGTGCCAGCAGTGAAGCGGGGGGAACCTACGAGCAGTACTTC.

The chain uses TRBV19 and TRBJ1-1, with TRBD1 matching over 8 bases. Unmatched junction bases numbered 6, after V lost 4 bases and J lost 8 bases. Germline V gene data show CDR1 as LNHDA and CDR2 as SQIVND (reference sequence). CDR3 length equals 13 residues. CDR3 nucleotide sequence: TGTGCCAGTAGTAGGACCGGGACAGGCGAAGCTTTCTTT. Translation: CASSRTGTGEAFF.

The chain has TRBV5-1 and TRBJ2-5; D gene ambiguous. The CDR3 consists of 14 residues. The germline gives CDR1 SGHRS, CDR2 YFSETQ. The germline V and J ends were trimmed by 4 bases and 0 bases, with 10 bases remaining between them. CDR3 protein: CASSEGRDQETQYF. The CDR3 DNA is TGCGCCAGCAGCGAAGGCCGGGACCAAGAGACCCAGTACTTC. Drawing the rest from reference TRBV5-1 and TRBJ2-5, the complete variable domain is KAGVTQTPRYLIKTRGQQVTLSCSPISGHRSVSWYQQTPGQGLQFLFEYFSETQRNKGNFPGRFSGRQFSNSRSEMNVSTLELGDSALYLCASSEGRDQETQYFGPGTRLLVL.

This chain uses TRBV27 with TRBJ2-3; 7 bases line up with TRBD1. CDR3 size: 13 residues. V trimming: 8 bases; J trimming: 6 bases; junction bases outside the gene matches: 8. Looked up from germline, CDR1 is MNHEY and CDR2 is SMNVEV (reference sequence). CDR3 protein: CASRRQGRDTQYF. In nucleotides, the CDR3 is TGTGCCAGCCGGAGACAGGGAAGGGATACGCAGTATTTT.

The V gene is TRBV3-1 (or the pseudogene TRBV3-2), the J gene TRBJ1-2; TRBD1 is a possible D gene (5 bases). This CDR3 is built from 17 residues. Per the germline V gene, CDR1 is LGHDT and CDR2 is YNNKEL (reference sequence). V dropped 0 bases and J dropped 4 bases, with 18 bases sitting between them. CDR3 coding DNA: TGTGCCAGCAGCCAAGATCTGGGGCCAAGCCCTTCCTATGGCTACACCTTC. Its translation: CASSQDLGPSPSYGYTF.

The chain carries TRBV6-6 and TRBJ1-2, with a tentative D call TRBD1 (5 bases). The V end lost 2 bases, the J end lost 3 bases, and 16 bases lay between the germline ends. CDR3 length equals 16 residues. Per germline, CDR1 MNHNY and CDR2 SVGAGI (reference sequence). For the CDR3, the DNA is TGTGCCAGCAGTTACCCTATGATAGACAGTCACTATGGCTACACCTTC. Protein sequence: CASSYPMIDSHYGYTF.

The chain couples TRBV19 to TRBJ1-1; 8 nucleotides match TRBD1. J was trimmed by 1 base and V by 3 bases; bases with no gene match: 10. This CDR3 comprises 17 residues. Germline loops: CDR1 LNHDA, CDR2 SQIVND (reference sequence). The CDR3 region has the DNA TGTGCCAGTAGTATTCTGGTGAGGACAGGGAAGAACACTGAAGCTTTCTTT. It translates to CASSILVRTGKNTEAFF.

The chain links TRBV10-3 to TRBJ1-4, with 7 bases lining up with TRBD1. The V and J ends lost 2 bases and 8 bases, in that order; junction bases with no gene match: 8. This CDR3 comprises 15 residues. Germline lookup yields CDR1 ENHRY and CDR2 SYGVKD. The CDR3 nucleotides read TGTGCCATCAGTGAGGCGACAGGGAGTGAAGAAAAACTGTTTTTT. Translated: CAISEATGSEEKLFF.

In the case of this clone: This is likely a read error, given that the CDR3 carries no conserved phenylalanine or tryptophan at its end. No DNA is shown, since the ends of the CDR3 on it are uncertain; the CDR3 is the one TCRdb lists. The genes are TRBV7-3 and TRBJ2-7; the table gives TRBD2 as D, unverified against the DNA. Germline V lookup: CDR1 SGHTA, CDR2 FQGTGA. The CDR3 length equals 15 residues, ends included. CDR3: CASSCKADPNIQTTS.

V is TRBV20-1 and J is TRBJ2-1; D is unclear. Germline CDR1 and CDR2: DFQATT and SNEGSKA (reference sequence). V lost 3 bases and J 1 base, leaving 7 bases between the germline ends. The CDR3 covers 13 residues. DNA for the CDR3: TGCAGTGCTAGTCGGGTTTCCTACAATGAGCAGTTCTTC. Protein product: CSASRVSYNEQFF.

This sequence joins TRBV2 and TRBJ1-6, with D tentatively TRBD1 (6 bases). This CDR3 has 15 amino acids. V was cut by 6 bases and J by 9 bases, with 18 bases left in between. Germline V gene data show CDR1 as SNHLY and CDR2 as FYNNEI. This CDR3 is CASRGSTGNGSPLHF. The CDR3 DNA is TGTGCCAGCAGGGGAAGCACAGGGAATGGTTCACCCCTCCACTTT.

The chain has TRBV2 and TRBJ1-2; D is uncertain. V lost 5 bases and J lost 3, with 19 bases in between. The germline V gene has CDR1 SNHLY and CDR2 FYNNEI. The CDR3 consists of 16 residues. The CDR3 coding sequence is TGTGCCAGCAGTCTTCTAAGGGAGGGTGGGGACTATGGCTACACCTTC. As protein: CASSLLREGGDYGYTF.

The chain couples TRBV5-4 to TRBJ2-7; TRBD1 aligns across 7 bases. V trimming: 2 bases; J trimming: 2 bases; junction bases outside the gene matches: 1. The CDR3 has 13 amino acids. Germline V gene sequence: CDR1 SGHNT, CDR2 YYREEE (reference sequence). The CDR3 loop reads CASSFDRAYEQYF. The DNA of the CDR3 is TGTGCCAGCAGCTTTGACAGGGCCTACGAGCAGTACTTC.

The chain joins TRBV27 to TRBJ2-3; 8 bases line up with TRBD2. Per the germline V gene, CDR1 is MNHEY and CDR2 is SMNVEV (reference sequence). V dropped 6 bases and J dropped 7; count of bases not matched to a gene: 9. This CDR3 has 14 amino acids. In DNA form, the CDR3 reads TGTGCCAGCAGCCTCGGGACTAGGAAATATACGCAGTATTTT. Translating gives CASSLGTRKYTQYF.

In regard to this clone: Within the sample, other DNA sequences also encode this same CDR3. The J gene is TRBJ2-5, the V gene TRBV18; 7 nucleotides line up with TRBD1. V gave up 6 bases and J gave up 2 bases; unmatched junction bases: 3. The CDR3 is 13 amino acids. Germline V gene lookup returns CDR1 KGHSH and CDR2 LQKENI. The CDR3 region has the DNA TGTGCCAGCTCGCCGGGACAGCAAGAGACCCAGTACTTC. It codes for CASSPGQQETQYF. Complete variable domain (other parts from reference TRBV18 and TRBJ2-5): NAGVMQNPRHLVRRRGQEARLRCSPMKGHSHVYWYRQLPEEGLKFMVYLQKENIIDESGMPKERFSAEFPKEGPSILRIQQVVRGDSAAYFCASSPGQQETQYFGPGTRLLVL.

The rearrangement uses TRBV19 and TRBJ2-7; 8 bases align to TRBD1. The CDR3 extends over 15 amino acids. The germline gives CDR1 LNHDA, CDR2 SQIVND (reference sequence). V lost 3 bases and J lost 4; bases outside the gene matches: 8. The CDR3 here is CASSMSAGGSYEQYF. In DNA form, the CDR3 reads TGTGCCAGTAGTATGTCGGCAGGGGGCTCGTACGAGCAGTACTTC.

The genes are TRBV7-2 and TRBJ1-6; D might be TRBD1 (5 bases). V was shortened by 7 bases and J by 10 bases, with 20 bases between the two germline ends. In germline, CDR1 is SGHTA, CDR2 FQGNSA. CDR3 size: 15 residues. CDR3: CASKLRVWGESPLHF. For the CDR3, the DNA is TGTGCCAGCAAGCTTAGGGTCTGGGGGGAGTCACCCCTCCACTTT.

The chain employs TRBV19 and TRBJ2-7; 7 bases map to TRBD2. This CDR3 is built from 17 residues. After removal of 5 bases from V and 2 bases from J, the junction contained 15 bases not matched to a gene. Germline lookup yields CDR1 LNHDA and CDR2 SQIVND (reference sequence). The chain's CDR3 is CASSPRLTSVLPYEQYF. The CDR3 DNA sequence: TGTGCCAGTAGTCCCCGCCTTACTAGCGTCCTGCCCTACGAGCAGTACTTC.

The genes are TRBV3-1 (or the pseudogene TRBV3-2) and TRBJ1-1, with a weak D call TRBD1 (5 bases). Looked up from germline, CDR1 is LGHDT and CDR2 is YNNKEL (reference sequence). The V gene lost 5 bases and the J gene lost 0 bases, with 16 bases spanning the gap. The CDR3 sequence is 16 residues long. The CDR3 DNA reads TGTGCCAGCAGCAAGACCCCAGGGAATCTGAACACTGAAGCTTTCTTT. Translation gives CASSKTPGNLNTEAFF.